This T cell receptor beta chain was sequenced for a study of T cells in localized non-small cell lung cancer. Assay: immunoSEQ multiplex PCR; the TCRdb copy retains only in-frame clones and omits some. Seen here are tens of thousands of clones, around 80% observed once, and the top ten hold around 15%. Study-wide findings and caveats: Uninvolved neighboring lung showed the greatest T cell clonality, exceeding tumor.

Trimming removed 4 bases from V and 10 bases from J; junction bases left unmatched: 8. The germline V gene has CDR1 SGHAT and CDR2 FQNNGV. This CDR3 region has 15 residues. About this clone itself: Its target is unknown.

The chain recombines TRBV11-2 with TRBJ2-1, with TRBD2 matching 12 bases. This sequence was found in a male donor at least 60 years old with stage III squamous cell lung carcinoma. The material was peripheral blood, obtained before any cancer treatment. In DNA form, the CDR3 reads TGTGCCAGCAGCTCCCGACTAGCGGGGGCGGGGGAGCAGTTCTTC. Translating gives CASSSRLAGAGEQFF. Variable domain in full (rest from reference TRBV11-2 and TRBJ2-1): EAGVAQSPRYKIIEKRQSVAFWCNPISGHATLYWYQQILGQGPKLLIQFQNNGVVDDSQLPKDRFSAERLKGVDSTLKIQPAKLEDSAVYLCASSSRLAGAGEQFFGPGTRLTVL.